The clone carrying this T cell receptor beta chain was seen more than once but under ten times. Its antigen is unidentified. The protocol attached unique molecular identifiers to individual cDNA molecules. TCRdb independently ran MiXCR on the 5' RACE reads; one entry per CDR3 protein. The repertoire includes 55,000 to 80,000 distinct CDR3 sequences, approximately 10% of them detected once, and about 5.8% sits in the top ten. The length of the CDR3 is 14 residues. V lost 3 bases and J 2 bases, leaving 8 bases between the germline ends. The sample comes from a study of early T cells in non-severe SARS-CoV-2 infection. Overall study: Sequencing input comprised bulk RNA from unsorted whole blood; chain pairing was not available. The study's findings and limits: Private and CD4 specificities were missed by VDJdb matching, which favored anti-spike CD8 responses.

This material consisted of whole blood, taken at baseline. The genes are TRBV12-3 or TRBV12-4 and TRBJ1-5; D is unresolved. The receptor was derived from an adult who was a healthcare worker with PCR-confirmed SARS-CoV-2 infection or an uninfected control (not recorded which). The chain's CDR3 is CASSFRSGNQPQHF. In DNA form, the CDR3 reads TGTGCCAGCAGTTTCAGGTCAGGCAATCAGCCCCAGCATTTT.